This T cell receptor (beta chain) was recovered during a study of technical replicates of blood from several donors. The CDR3 is 15 amino acids. The germline CDR1 and CDR2 sequences are SGHTS and YDEGEE. The V gene end was trimmed by 7 bases and the J gene end by 1 base; junction bases not matched to a gene: 8. Measured with immunoSEQ multiplex PCR; TCRdb has only the in-frame clones, and not every one. The table has more than 65,000 clones, 90% to 95% seen once. This sequence joins TRBV5-8 and TRBJ2-5; 9 nucleotides match TRBD2. The TCR originated in a human donor in good health. Sequenced sample: T cells isolated from PBMCs. This chain's CDR3 is CASGQGAGGQETQYF. The CDR3 DNA reads TGTGCCAGCGGCCAGGGAGCGGGAGGCCAAGAGACCCAGTACTTC.